The rows below give T cell receptor beta chains drawn from one sample of a study of blood T cell repertoires in COVID-19. Clones were read by immunoSEQ multiplex PCR, and TCRdb kept only the in-frame ones, dropping some. The sample includes some 130,000 clones, about 83% seen only once; the top ten take 8% to 10%. Source material: peripheral blood. These receptors originate from a man aged 35-49 years with active or convalescent COVID-19. Both conserved end residues are part of each CDR3. D genes are given only for firm matches.

V	D	CDR3
TRBV18	-	CASSPLSSNQPQHF
TRBV19	-	CASSRRRVPVNQPQHF
TRBV27	-	CASSLREGTYEQYF
TRBV5-1	-	CASSLGHYEQYF
TRBV19	-	CASSIKSVQNTGELFF
TRBV24-1	-	CATSAGAGESYEQYF
TRBV21-1	-	CASSKKMRGPHQPQHF
TRBV6-6	-	CASRIGGNTEAFF
TRBV25-1	TRBD1	CASRDRIRYEQYF
TRBV20-1	-	CSARDHPGYTF
TRBV7-9	TRBD1	CASSRTGGFSGTEAFF
TRBV5-1	-	CASSLVGQIYNEQFF
TRBV9	TRBD2	CASSISSGGASEELFF
TRBV10-3	TRBD1	CAISPPGQGLTEAFF
TRBV25-1	TRBD1	CASSPTGGTTSPLHF
TRBV18	-	CASSPKSSMNTEAFF
TRBV2	TRBD1	CASGRGPLNEKLFF
TRBV5-4	-	CASSLLGDIGYTF
TRBV4-1	-	CASSPTWSRGGNQPQHF
TRBV4-3	-	CASSQEMWGRQPQHF
TRBV7-8	TRBD2	CASSLRTSGGLTEETQYF
TRBV3-1/TRBV3-2	TRBD2	CASSQIGLAGVEQYF
TRBV27	TRBD2	CASSKASGGAWPDTQYF
TRBV12-5	-	CASGNGYNEQFF
TRBV5-6	TRBD1	CASSPQGATNEKLFF
TRBV7-9	-	CASSSNREKAFF
TRBV6-5	TRBD1	CASSYAGTGPPPLHF
TRBV6-2/TRBV6-3	TRBD2	CASSSGLAEGNEQFF
TRBV7-3	TRBD2	CASSGLAGRDEQFF
TRBV5-5	-	CASSLAREINSPLHF
TRBV15	TRBD1	CATSGPTGEVSNQPQHF
TRBV4-3	TRBD1	CASSQELQGPYGYTF
TRBV10-3	TRBD1	CASRGQGEKNPSTDTQYF
TRBV7-9	TRBD1	CASSGTGGENGYTF
TRBV4-3	-	CASSQAFGGLNTEAFF
TRBV2	-	CASLDRLWDSPLHF